One sample yielded the 9 T cell receptor beta chains listed below, sequenced in a study. TCRdb re-called the 5' RACE reads with MiXCR, one entry per CDR3 protein. The sample records about 50,000 distinct CDR3 sequences, around 26% being singletons. Sequencing was carried out using naive CD4+ T cells sorted from blood. Subset here: naive CD4+ T cells, CD4+CD45RA+CD25-. The receptors come from a female donor with breast cancer.

The sample holds a few counts of this clonotype. V usage is TRBV5-1 and J usage is TRBJ2-6; D may be TRBD1 (6 bases). Trimming shortened V by 4 bases and J by 0 bases, and 14 bases separated the two germline ends. Germline assignment: CDR1 SGHRS and CDR2 YFSETQ. The CDR3 loop spans 17 amino acids. The CDR3 nucleotides read TGCGCCAGCAGCGTGCGACAGGCTAACTCTGGGGCCAACGTCCTGACTTTC. Amino acid sequence: CASSVRQANSGANVLTF.

The chain is built from TRBV27 and TRBJ1-1; D ambiguous. Germline V gene lookup returns CDR1 MNHEY and CDR2 SMNVEV (reference sequence). Trimming shortened V by 9 bases and J by 0 bases, and 11 bases separated the two germline ends. This CDR3 region has 13 residues. The CDR3 DNA reads TGTGCCAGTGGCCAGAATATGAACACTGAAGCTTTCTTT. This gives the protein CASGQNMNTEAFF.

A note on this clonotype: The junction and the germline gene differ at one end; a read error may be behind it. The rearrangement links TRBV3-1 to TRBJ1-3; no clear D gene. The CDR3 has 14 amino acids. The V gene's germline CDR1 is LGHDT and CDR2 YNNKEL (reference sequence). CDR3 region: CASSLQSSGNTIYF. CDR3 bases: TGTGCCAGCAGCCTACAGAGCTCTGGGAACACCATATATTTT.

This clonotype was counted between two and nine times. The gene calls are TRBV5-1 and TRBJ1-5; D remains ambiguous. The V end was cut by 2 bases, the J end by 2 bases, with 5 bases between. The CDR3 sequence is 13 residues long. Germline CDR1 and CDR2: SGHRS and YFSETQ. The CDR3 region is CASSFAGNQPQHF. Here the CDR3 DNA reads TGCGCCAGCAGCTTCGCCGGCAATCAGCCCCAGCATTTT.

This clonotype was counted ten times or more. This chain links TRBV20-1 with TRBJ1-6; D is ambiguous. CDR1 DFQATT and CDR2 SNEGSKA come from the germline V gene (reference sequence). Trimming pared 6 bases from V and 9 bases from J, leaving 24 bases between. CDR3 length: 16 amino acids. The CDR3 sequence is CSARPRTQEVGSPLHF. CDR3 nucleotides: TGCAGTGCACGGCCCAGGACTCAAGAAGTAGGTTCACCCCTCCACTTT.

The rearrangement uses TRBV7-2 and TRBJ2-3, with TRBD2 matching 11 bases. J lost 6 bases, V lost 5 bases, and 7 bases had no gene match. There are 15 residues in the CDR3. Germline CDR1 SGHTA, CDR2 FQGNSA. The CDR3 spells CASSEWTSGPDTQYF. For the CDR3, the DNA is TGTGCCAGCAGCGAATGGACTAGCGGGCCTGATACGCAGTATTTT.

This clonotype was detected only a few times. The chain is built from TRBV5-1 and TRBJ1-6; D unclear. Germline V gene data show CDR1 as SGHRS and CDR2 as YFSETQ. The CDR3 is made up of 14 amino acids. The V end was cut by 0 bases, the J end by 14 bases, with 15 bases between. CDR3 amino acids: CASSLVLDRRTLHF. In nucleotides, the CDR3 is TGCGCCAGCAGCTTGGTATTGGATCGGAGGACCCTCCACTTT.

The genes are TRBV30 and TRBJ1-2; D perhaps matches TRBD1 (6 bases). V was shortened by 0 bases and J by 4 bases, with 9 bases between the two germline ends. The germline gives CDR1 GTSNPN, CDR2 SVGIG (reference sequence). This CDR3 comprises 13 residues. CDR3 DNA sequence: TGTGCCTGGAGTGTATCAGGGGTCTATGGCTACACCTTC. This sequence encodes CAWSVSGVYGYTF.

This clonotype was seen more than once but under ten times. The gene calls are TRBV6-1 and TRBJ2-1, with D perhaps matching TRBD2 (6 bases). Per germline, CDR1 MNHNS and CDR2 SASEGT. The V and J ends lost 3 bases and 4 bases respectively, with 10 bases between them. This CDR3 spans 14 amino acids. CDR3 residues: CASSDSGRYNEQFF. The CDR3 bases are TGTGCCAGCAGTGATAGCGGTAGATACAATGAGCAGTTCTTC.